A single sample is the source of the 13 T cell receptor beta chains below, sequenced in a study of neurological immune-mediated disorders. Indicated time point: longitudinal time-point 1 (baseline). TCRdb itself ran the 5' RACE reads through MiXCR, one entry per CDR3 protein. Of tens of thousands of distinct CDR3 sequences listed, roughly an eighth are singletons. The sample consisted of PBMCs. Source of these receptors: a female donor with HTLV-1-associated myelopathy (HAM/TSP).

This clonotype came up many times. The chain recombines TRBV4-2 with TRBJ2-3; TRBD2 matches 11 bases. The CDR3 contains 15 residues. Looked up from germline, CDR1 is LGHNA and CDR2 is YNFKEQ. Unmatched junction bases numbered 6, after V lost 4 bases and J lost 6 bases. The CDR3 protein is CASSRPPSGGDTQYF. CDR3 DNA: TGTGCCAGCAGCCGACCCCCTAGCGGGGGGGATACGCAGTATTTT.

Many counts were recorded for this clonotype. The rearrangement links TRBV10-3 to TRBJ2-1; the match to TRBD2 covers 8 bases. The germline gives CDR1 ENHRY, CDR2 SYGVKD. The CDR3 is 15 residues long. With V trimmed by 2 bases and J by 4 bases, 4 bases remained unmatched. The CDR3 nucleotides are TGTGCCATCAGTGAGCCCGGCGGGGGGTACAATGAGCAGTTCTTC. Translating gives CAISEPGGGYNEQFF.

This clonotype showed up many times. This rearrangement joins TRBV20-1 to TRBJ2-3, with D possibly being TRBD2 (6 bases). Germline V gene sequence: CDR1 DFQATT, CDR2 SNEGSKA (reference sequence). V shed 3 bases and J shed 2 bases, with 15 bases lying between them. This CDR3 spans 15 amino acids. The CDR3 DNA follows: TGCAGTGCTAGTCCTAGCGAAGTAGTCACAGATACGCAGTATTTT. This gives the protein CSASPSEVVTDTQYF.

This clonotype was seen many times. The V call is TRBV5-1, the J call TRBJ2-7; no firm D call. The CDR3 has 14 amino acids. Trimming stripped 0 bases from V and 1 base from J, with 8 bases between. CDR1 is SGHRS, CDR2 YFSETQ, per germline. CDR3 in DNA: TGCGCCAGCAGCTTGGCAGTGGGTTCCTACGAGCAGTACTTC. Amino acid sequence: CASSLAVGSYEQYF.

As concerns this clonotype: This sequence may be a read error, since a much larger clone differs from it by one base. The rearrangement links TRBV20-1 to TRBJ2-3; weak D call: TRBD2 (6 bases). The CDR3 runs 13 residues. Germline V gives CDR1 DFQATT, CDR2 SNEGSKA (reference sequence). Trimming removed 1 base from V and 4 bases from J, with 9 bases in between. The chain's CDR3 is CSARAGLADTQYF. CDR3 nucleotides: TGCAGTGCTAGAGCGGGACTCGCAGATACGCAGTATTTT.

This clonotype showed up many times. V gene TRBV7-2 combines with J gene TRBJ2-7; 11 bases are shared with TRBD2. This CDR3 comprises 15 residues. Germline CDR1 reads SGHTA; CDR2 reads FQGNSA. The V gene end was trimmed by 3 bases and the J gene end by 5 bases; junction bases not matched to a gene: 6. CDR3: CASSFTSGGINEQYF. CDR3 nucleotide sequence: TGTGCCAGCAGCTTTACTAGCGGGGGAATAAACGAGCAGTACTTC.

There are many counts of this clonotype. The chain couples TRBV20-1 to TRBJ2-7, with TRBD1 identical over 8 bases. CDR1 is DFQATT, CDR2 SNEGSKA, per germline (reference sequence). V was pared by 1 base and J by 6 bases, with 14 bases of the junction left unmatched. This CDR3 has 16 residues. CDR3 DNA: TGCAGTGCTAGAGTGGTTATCGGACAGGGATCTTCCGAGCAGTACTTC. Its protein is CSARVVIGQGSSEQYF.

V gene TRBV5-6 combines with J gene TRBJ2-2; D is perhaps TRBD1 or TRBD2 (5 bases each). The CDR3 runs 16 residues. Germline V gene data show CDR1 as SGHDT and CDR2 as YYEEEE. Trimming took 4 bases from V and 5 from J, leaving 18 bases between them. This chain's CDR3 is CASSHLTREWTGELFF. The CDR3, as DNA: TGTGCCAGCAGCCACCTTACCAGGGAGTGGACCGGGGAGCTGTTTTTT.

This clonotype was observed many times. CDR3 amino acids: CASSSLGIRSYEQYF. The CDR3 DNA is TGTGCCAGCAGCTCCCTTGGGATCCGGTCGTACGAGCAGTACTTC. The V and J genes are TRBV11-2 and TRBJ2-7; D uncertain. The CDR3 is made up of 15 amino acids. V was shortened by 4 bases and J by 4 bases, with 17 bases between the two germline ends. The germline V gene has CDR1 SGHAT and CDR2 FQNNGV. The full variable domain, completed using reference TRBV11-2 and TRBJ2-7, is EAGVAQSPRYKIIEKRQSVAFWCNPISGHATLYWYQQILGQGPKLLIQFQNNGVVDDSQLPKDRFSAERLKGVDSTLKIQPAKLEDSAVYLCASSSLGIRSYEQYFGPGTRLTVT.

This clonotype was detected once. A much larger clonotype is one base distant, so this may be a read error. The chain carries TRBV28 and TRBJ2-5; TRBD2 aligns across 10 bases. The germline V gene encodes CDR1 MDHEN and CDR2 SYDVKM. This CDR3 comprises 18 residues. The trim removed 9 bases at V and 1 base at J, leaving 17 bases unmatched. The CDR3 protein is CARSPLPGLADFQETQYF. The CDR3 nucleotides are TGTGCCAGAAGTCCCCTCCCCGGACTAGCGGATTTCCAAGAGACCCAGTACTTC.

This clonotype was detected only a few times. Here the CDR3 reads CASSPSWQNLRASGNTIYF. CDR3 sequence (DNA): TGTGCCAGCAGTCCTTCGTGGCAGAACTTAAGGGCCTCTGGAAACACCATATATTTT. The chain uses TRBV27 and TRBJ1-3; D unclear. This CDR3 comprises 19 residues. Trimming took off 5 bases at V and 0 bases at J, with 23 bases between the two ends. Germline CDR1 is MNHEY and CDR2 is SMNVEV (reference sequence).

With respect to this clonotype: Possible read error: a much larger clone is one base away. The CDR3 here is CASSQLTGINQETKYF. As DNA, the CDR3 is TGTGCCAGCAGCCAGTTGACAGGGATAAACCAAGAGACCAAGTACTTC. The J gene is TRBJ2-5, the V gene TRBV14; 7 bases agree with TRBD1. This CDR3 spans 16 amino acids. Germline CDR1 and CDR2: SGHDN and FVKESK.

In its sample, this clonotype was seen many times. One end of the junction varies from germline; a read error may be responsible. The rearrangement uses TRBV15 and TRBJ2-7; TRBD1 agrees at 10 bases. This CDR3 region has 17 residues. Germline V gives CDR1 LNHNV, CDR2 YYDKDF (reference sequence). The CDR3 reads CATSRTRTGGGSYEQYF. CDR3 DNA sequence: TGTGCTACCAGCAGAACCCGGACAGGGGGAGGCTCCTACGAGCAGTACTTC.